This T cell receptor (beta chain) was sequenced in a study of T cell repertoires and HLA-DP antigens. Regarding the study as a whole: Against one allele, clones undetected before culture averaged about 34%; against the other, around 50%.

The repertoire was sequenced with immunoSEQ multiplex PCR; TCRdb's copy has only in-frame clones and lacks some. The sample includes almost 90,000 clones, around nine tenths seen only once; the top ten take about 1.7%. As to this clone: Its specificity is unknown.

CDR1 LNHDA and CDR2 SQIVND come from the germline V gene (reference sequence). V lost 2 bases and J 1 base, leaving 17 bases between the germline ends. This CDR3 contains 17 residues. This receptor was identified in a man in his fifties in good health and CMV-seronegative. The chain links TRBV19 to TRBJ1-1; TRBD1 is a possible D gene (5 bases). Material for sequencing was CD4+ T cells from PBMCs. CDR3: CASSIIGAGSTNTEAFF. The CDR3 region has the DNA TGTGCCAGTAGTATAATTGGGGCGGGCAGCACGAACACTGAAGCTTTCTTT.